These 5 T cell receptor beta chains were all obtained from the same sample, sequenced in a study of beta chain features in type 1 diabetes (dated by TCRdb to the late 2010s). Library creation used the immunoSEQ multiplex PCR assay. The High Capacity cDNA Reverse Transcription Kit was used to reverse transcribe all of the isolated RNA, meaning that expressed TCRB transcripts were what got sequenced. TCRdb carries this immuneACCESS record with in-frame sequences only. Its versions omit some clonotypes, under half of them owing to an unresolved V gene in the studies checked, with the rest unexplained. This sample has around 200,000 clones in its table, and 13% of those were observed once. 0.5% to 0.75% of the sample lies in the top ten. The material sequenced was central memory CD4+ T cells from blood. These receptor sequences come from a woman aged 18-29 years in good health.

The sample holds a few counts of this clone. The gene calls are TRBV6-6 and TRBJ2-1; weak D call: TRBD1 (5 bases). Trimming cost V 5 bases and J 5 bases, with 16 bases left between them. From germline, CDR1 is MNHNY and CDR2 SVGAGI (reference sequence). This CDR3 comprises 15 residues. CDR3 in DNA: TGTGCCAGCAGTAACAGGCTTTCTTCGGACAATGAGCAGTTCTTC. Amino acid sequence: CASSNRLSSDNEQFF.

This clone was counted between two and nine times. The genes are TRBV29-1 and TRBJ2-3, with TRBD2 matching 14 bases. The length of the CDR3 is 16 residues. Germline CDR1 SQVTM, CDR2 ANQGSEA. V dropped 6 bases and J dropped 2; count of bases not matched to a gene: 7. CDR3 coding DNA: TGCAGCGTCGGGGGACTAGCGGGAGTCCACACAGATACGCAGTATTTT. This encodes CSVGGLAGVHTDTQYF.

The V and J genes are TRBV5-1 and TRBJ1-1, with unresolved D. The CDR3 loop spans 16 amino acids. Germline CDR1 and CDR2: SGHRS and YFSETQ. V gave up 0 bases and J gave up 7 bases, with 19 bases separating them. The CDR3 region is CASSLGSGQLGGEAFF. The CDR3 DNA reads as TGCGCCAGCAGCTTGGGCTCAGGCCAGCTAGGAGGTGAAGCTTTCTTT.

The chain combines TRBV6-1 with TRBJ1-1, with D possibly being TRBD1 (5 bases). This CDR3 region has 14 residues. Per germline, CDR1 MNHNS and CDR2 SASEGT. The ends were cut back, 3 bases at V and 5 bases at J, with 13 bases in the middle. CDR3 bases: TGTGCCAGCAGTGATGGGACCGGGAGTACTGAAGCTTTCTTT. Residues: CASSDGTGSTEAFF.

The chain joins TRBV5-1 to TRBJ2-1; D not resolved. The V and J ends lost 1 base and 5 bases respectively, with 13 bases between them. The CDR3 runs 15 residues. Germline CDR1 reads SGHRS; CDR2 reads YFSETQ. CDR3 DNA sequence: TGCGCCAGCAGCTTGTCTCTTCGGCAGGACAATGAGCAGTTCTTC. It yields the protein CASSLSLRQDNEQFF.